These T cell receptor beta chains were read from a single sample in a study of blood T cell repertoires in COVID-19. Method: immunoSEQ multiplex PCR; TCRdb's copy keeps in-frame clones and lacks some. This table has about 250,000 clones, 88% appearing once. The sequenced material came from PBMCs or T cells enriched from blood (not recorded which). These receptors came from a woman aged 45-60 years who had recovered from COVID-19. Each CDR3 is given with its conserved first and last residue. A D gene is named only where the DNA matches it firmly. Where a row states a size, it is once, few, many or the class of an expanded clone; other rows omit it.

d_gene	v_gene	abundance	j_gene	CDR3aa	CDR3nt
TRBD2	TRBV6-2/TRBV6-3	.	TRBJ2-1	CASSSRLAGVLDEQFF	TGTGCCAGCAGTTCTCGACTAGCGGGAGTGTTGGATGAGCAGTTCTTC
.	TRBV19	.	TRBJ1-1	CASRLRRGAQDRNTEAFF	TGTGCCAGTAGACTTAGACGGGGGGCGCAAGACCGAAACACTGAAGCTTTCTTT
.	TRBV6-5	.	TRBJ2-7	CASGTYEQYF	TGTGCCAGCGGGACTTACGAGCAGTACTTC
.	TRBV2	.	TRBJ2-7	CASSERLAGSYEQYF	TGTGCCAGCAGTGAAAGGTTGGCGGGTTCCTACGAGCAGTACTTC
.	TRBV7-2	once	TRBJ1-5	CASSYDRSNQPQHF	TGTGCCAGCAGCTACGACAGGTCCAATCAGCCCCAGCATTTT
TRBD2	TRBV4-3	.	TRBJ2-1	CARGGEWDEQFF	TGCGCCAGGGGGGGGGAGTGGGATGAGCAGTTCTTC
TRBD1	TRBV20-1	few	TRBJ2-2	CSASAQGANTGELFF	TGCAGTGCTAGTGCACAGGGGGCGAACACCGGGGAGCTGTTTTTT
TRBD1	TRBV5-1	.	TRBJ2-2	CASRSPGTGYTGELFF	TGCGCCAGCAGGTCCCCGGGGACAGGGTACACCGGGGAGCTGTTTTTT
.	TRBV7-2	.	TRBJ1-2	CASSPYGGGYTF	TGTGCCAGCAGCCCTTACGGCGGGGGCTACACCTTC
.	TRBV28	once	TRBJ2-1	CASRDSSSYNEQFF	TGTGCCAGCAGAGATTCTAGCTCCTACAATGAGCAGTTCTTC
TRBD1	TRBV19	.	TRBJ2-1	CASSPWDSSYNEQFF	TGTGCCAGTAGTCCATGGGACAGTTCCTACAATGAGCAGTTCTTC
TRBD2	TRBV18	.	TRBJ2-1	CASSPNPGTGLAGGEQFF	TGTGCCAGCTCACCGAACCCTGGAACGGGACTAGCGGGAGGGGAGCAGTTCTTC
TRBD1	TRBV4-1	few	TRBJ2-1	CASSQGGRGRVSNEQFF	TGCGCCAGCAGCCAAGGGGGCAGGGGGCGAGTTTCAAATGAGCAGTTCTTC
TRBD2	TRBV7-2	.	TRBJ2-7	CASSKAGTSGVSYEQYF	TGTGCCAGCAGCAAAGCCGGGACTAGCGGGGTTTCCTACGAGCAGTACTTC
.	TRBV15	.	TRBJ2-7	CATSRERRAYEQYF	TGTGCCACCAGCAGAGAGCGCAGGGCCTACGAGCAGTACTTC
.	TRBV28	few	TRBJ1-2	CASSSHQGNYGYTF	TGTGCCAGCAGTTCCCATCAGGGGAACTATGGCTACACCTTC
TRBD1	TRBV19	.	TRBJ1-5	CASNLQGIPDQPQHF	TGTGCCAGTAATCTACAGGGGATTCCGGATCAGCCCCAGCATTTT
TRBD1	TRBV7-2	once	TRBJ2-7	CASSLSGTVTYEQYF	TGTGCCAGCAGCTTAAGTGGGACAGTAACCTACGAGCAGTACTTC
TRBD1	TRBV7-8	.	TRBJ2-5	CASSLGTGWQETQYF	TGTGCCAGCAGCTTAGGGACAGGGTGGCAAGAGACCCAGTACTTC